The 10 T cell receptor beta chains given below trace back to one sample, sequenced in a study of blood T cell repertoires in COVID-19. Sequencing was performed with immunoSEQ multiplex PCR; in TCRdb, only in-frame clones are kept and a portion is missing. The sample lists approximately 160,000 clones, roughly 87% occurring once. The sample comprised PBMCs or T cells enriched from blood (not recorded which). These receptors were taken from a woman in her 50s who had recovered from COVID-19.

This rearrangement joins TRBV6-5 to TRBJ1-4; 11 nucleotides line up with TRBD1. The germline CDR1 and CDR2 sequences are MNHEY and SVGAGI. V gave up 6 bases and J gave up 4 bases; unmatched junction bases: 4. There are 15 residues in the CDR3. CDR3 nucleotide sequence: TGTGCCAGCAGGGACAGGGGGCGCAGTAATGAAAAACTGTTTTTT. As protein: CASRDRGRSNEKLFF.

This chain connects TRBV6-1 to TRBJ1-4; tentatively, D is TRBD1 (5 bases). Germline V gene sequence: CDR1 MNHNS, CDR2 SASEGT. The CDR3 loop spans 15 amino acids. The V end was cut by 1 base, the J end by 5 bases, with 11 bases between. The CDR3 loop is CASSEEVGRNEKLFF. DNA of the CDR3: TGTGCCAGCAGTGAAGAGGTGGGGCGGAATGAAAAACTGTTTTTT.

V gene TRBV19 combines with J gene TRBJ1-1; 7 bases match TRBD1. Trimming took 6 bases from V and 5 from J; bases not matched to a gene: 6. From germline, CDR1 is LNHDA and CDR2 SQIVND (reference sequence). The CDR3 length is 13 residues. The CDR3 DNA reads TGTGCCAGTAGCTTCACAGGGGCGACTGAAGCTTTCTTT. This sequence encodes CASSFTGATEAFF. Looking up the rest from reference TRBV19 and TRBJ1-1 gives the full variable domain: DGGITQSPKYLFRKEGQNVTLSCEQNLNHDAMYWYRQDPGQGLRLIYYSQIVNDFQKGDIAEGYSVSREKKESFPLTVTSAQKNPTAFYLCASSFTGATEAFFGQGTRLTVV.

This rearrangement joins TRBV7-2 to TRBJ2-6, with D tentatively TRBD2 (5 bases). Trimming took 0 bases from V and 4 from J, leaving 19 bases between them. Per the germline V gene, CDR1 is SGHTA and CDR2 is FQGNSA. The CDR3 has 19 residues. CDR3 amino acids: CASSLAGIPRASGANVLTF. The CDR3 DNA reads TGTGCCAGCAGCTTAGCGGGCATCCCGAGGGCCTCCGGGGCCAACGTCCTGACTTTC.

This sequence joins TRBV28 and TRBJ2-7, with D possibly matching TRBD2 (6 bases). Trimming shortened V by 1 base and J by 2 bases, and 12 bases separated the two germline ends. This CDR3 spans 15 amino acids. Germline values: CDR1 MDHEN, CDR2 SYDVKM. The CDR3 spells CASSLSEGRPYEQYF. The CDR3 nucleotides read TGTGCCAGCAGTTTATCGGAGGGGAGGCCCTACGAGCAGTACTTC.

J is TRBJ1-6 and V is TRBV6-5; D gene ambiguous. The CDR3 sequence is 14 residues long. CDR1 is MNHEY, CDR2 SVGAGI, per germline. Trimming removed 4 bases from V and 8 bases from J, with 12 bases in between. The CDR3 DNA reads TGTGCCAGCAGTTTGATCACAACCGATTCACCCCTCCACTTT. It codes for CASSLITTDSPLHF.

The V and J genes are TRBV11-2 and TRBJ1-1; D is unresolved. The length of the CDR3 is 13 residues. The germline CDR1 and CDR2 sequences are SGHAT and FQNNGV. Trimming took off 4 bases at V and 0 bases at J, with 6 bases between the two ends. Here the CDR3 reads CASSSLLNTEAFF. The CDR3 region has the DNA TGTGCCAGCAGCTCCCTCCTGAACACTGAAGCTTTCTTT.

The gene calls are TRBV30 and TRBJ2-1; D perhaps matches TRBD1 (6 bases). The CDR3 extends over 12 amino acids. The V gene lost 3 bases and the J gene lost 10 bases, with 13 bases spanning the gap. Germline assignment: CDR1 GTSNPN and CDR2 SVGIG (reference sequence). CDR3 nucleotides: TGTGCCTGGAGCCACAGGGTTGGGGAGCAGTTCTTC. It codes for CAWSHRVGEQFF. Full variable domain (remainder filled in from reference TRBV30 and TRBJ2-1): SQTIHQWPATLVQPVGSPLSLECTVEGTSNPNLYWYRQAAGRGLQLLFYSVGIGQISSEVPQNLSASRPQDRQFILSSKKLLLSDSGFYLCAWSHRVGEQFFGPGTRLTVL.

The CDR3 coding sequence is TGTGCCAGCAGCTTAGTGGGAGCGCGCAATGAGCAGTTCTTC. It translates to CASSLVGARNEQFF. J is TRBJ2-1 and V is TRBV7-9; maybe TRBD2 (5 bases). CDR3 length: 14 amino acids. CDR1 and CDR2 (germline): SEHNR, FQNEAQ (reference sequence). The V gene lost 1 base and the J gene lost 6 bases, with 10 bases spanning the gap.

The rearrangement uses TRBV2 and TRBJ1-2; D possibly corresponds to TRBD1 (5 bases). The CDR3 is 14 residues long. CDR1 and CDR2 from the germline V gene are SNHLY and FYNNEI. V lost 4 bases and J 8 bases, leaving 17 bases between the germline ends. CDR3: CASSGERWGEGYTF. CDR3 coding DNA: TGTGCCAGCAGTGGGGAGCGGTGGGGGGAAGGCTACACCTTC.